This T cell receptor beta chain was identified during a study of early T cells in non-severe SARS-CoV-2 infection. The overall study: The authors sequenced bulk RNA from unsorted whole blood, leaving chains unpaired. Study-wide results and caveats: The VDJdb matching leaned toward anti-spike CD8 responses and overlooked private and CD4 specificities.

V was shortened by 4 bases and J by 2 bases, with 20 bases between the two germline ends. The CDR3 contains 17 residues. Per germline, CDR1 SGHRS and CDR2 YFSETQ. Individually, cDNA molecules had unique molecular identifiers attached to them. TCRdb analysed the 5' RACE reads with MiXCR anew, one entry per CDR3 protein. Among some 57,000 distinct CDR3 sequences listed, roughly 13% were seen once. Comments on this clonotype: Its antigen is undetermined.

The TCR originated in an adult who was a healthcare worker with PCR-confirmed SARS-CoV-2 infection or an uninfected control (not recorded which). The rearrangement joins TRBV5-1 to TRBJ2-3; TRBD1 is a possible D gene (8 bases). Material: whole blood. The CDR3 loop is CASSPRTGTITTDTQYF. As DNA, the CDR3 is TGCGCCAGCAGCCCCCGGACAGGGACTATAACCACAGATACGCAGTATTTT.